Included here is one T cell receptor beta chain sequence, with context. Its matching antigen is unknown. These data belong to a study of OX40 agonist ivuxolimab in advanced cancers. Study details: A male proportion of around 86% was recorded, with mean age around 60 years and range about 20 to 79. It was permissible to have had prior anti-PD-1, anti-PD-L1 or anti-CTLA-4 therapy, and around 40% had some.

The CDR3 length is 15 residues. Looked up from germline, CDR1 is GTSNPN and CDR2 is SVGIG (reference sequence). V shed 3 bases, J shed 6 bases, and the junction held 10 bases outside the gene matches. The study's findings and limits: Antigen targets of the expanded peripheral T cells went undetermined.

The timepoints at which blood was sampled were baseline, cycle 4 day 1, and cycle 7 day 1. Libraries were prepared by immunoSEQ multiplex PCR; TCRdb keeps only in-frame clonotypes and omits some of them. The sample gives tens of thousands of clones, over 75% of which show up once; 2.6% is in the top ten. The material was CD4+ or CD8+ T cells sorted from blood, obtained in a trial of the OX40 agonist ivuxolimab. V usage is TRBV30 and J usage is TRBJ1-5, with 8 positions matching TRBD1. This receptor was identified in an adult with an advanced solid tumor such as melanoma, head and neck, liver or kidney cancer. CDR3 in DNA: TGTGCCTGGAGCGGTCAGGGGGCGCTAGGTCAGCCCCAGCATTTT. This translates into CAWSGQGALGQPQHF.